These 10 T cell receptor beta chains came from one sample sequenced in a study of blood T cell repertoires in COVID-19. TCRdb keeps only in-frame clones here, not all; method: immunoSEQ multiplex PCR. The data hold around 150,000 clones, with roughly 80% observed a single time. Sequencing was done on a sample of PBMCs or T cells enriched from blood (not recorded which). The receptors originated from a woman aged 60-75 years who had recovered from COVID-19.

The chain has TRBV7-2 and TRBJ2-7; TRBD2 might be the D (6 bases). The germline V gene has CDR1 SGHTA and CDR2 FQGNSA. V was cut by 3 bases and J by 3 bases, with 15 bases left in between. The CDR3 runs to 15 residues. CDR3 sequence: CASSLSARGSYEQYF. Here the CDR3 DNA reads TGTGCCAGCAGCTTGTCTGCCCGGGGGAGCTACGAGCAGTACTTC.

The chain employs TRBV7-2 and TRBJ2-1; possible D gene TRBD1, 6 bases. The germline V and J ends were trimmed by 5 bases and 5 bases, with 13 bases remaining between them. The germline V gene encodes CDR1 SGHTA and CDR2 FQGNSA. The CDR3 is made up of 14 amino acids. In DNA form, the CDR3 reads TGTGCCAGCAGCATGACAGGCCCCAACAATGAGCAGTTCTTC. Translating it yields CASSMTGPNNEQFF.

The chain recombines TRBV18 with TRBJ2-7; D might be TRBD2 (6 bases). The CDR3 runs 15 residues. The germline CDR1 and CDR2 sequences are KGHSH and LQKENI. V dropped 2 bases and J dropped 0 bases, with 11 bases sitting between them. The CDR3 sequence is CASSPSGDVSYEQYF. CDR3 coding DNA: TGTGCCAGCTCACCATCGGGGGACGTCTCCTACGAGCAGTACTTC.

The CDR3 protein is CASSLVRGTGGNPNEKLFF. The CDR3 nucleotides read TGTGCCAGCAGCTTAGTCCGGGGGACAGGGGGCAATCCTAATGAAAAACTGTTTTTT. The chain recombines TRBV7-9 with TRBJ1-4, with 12 bases that match TRBD1. Germline CDR1 is SEHNR and CDR2 is FQNEAQ (reference sequence). The junction had 9 bases not matched to a gene; V was cut back by 1 base and J by 3 bases. The CDR3 has 19 amino acids.

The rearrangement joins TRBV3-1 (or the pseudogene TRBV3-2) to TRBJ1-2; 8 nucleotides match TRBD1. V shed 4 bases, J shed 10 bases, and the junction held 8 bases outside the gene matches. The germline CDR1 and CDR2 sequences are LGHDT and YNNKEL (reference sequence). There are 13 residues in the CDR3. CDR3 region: CASSLWTGKFYTF. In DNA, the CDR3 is TGTGCCAGCAGCCTCTGGACAGGGAAGTTCTACACCTTC.

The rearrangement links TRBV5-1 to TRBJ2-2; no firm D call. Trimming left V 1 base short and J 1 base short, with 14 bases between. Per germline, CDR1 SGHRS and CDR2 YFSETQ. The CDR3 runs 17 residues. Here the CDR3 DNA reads TGCGCCAGCAGCTTGAAGTGGGCCCAAAAGAACACCGGGGAGCTGTTTTTT. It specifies CASSLKWAQKNTGELFF. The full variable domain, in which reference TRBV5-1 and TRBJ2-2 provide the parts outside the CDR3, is KAGVTQTPRYLIKTRGQQVTLSCSPISGHRSVSWYQQTPGQGLQFLFEYFSETQRNKGNFPGRFSGRQFSNSRSEMNVSTLELGDSALYLCASSLKWAQKNTGELFFGEGSRLTVL.

CDR3: CASSLSNGEQYF. The CDR3 DNA follows: TGTGCCAGCAGCTTAAGTAACGGCGAGCAGTACTTC. The V and J genes are TRBV7-2 and TRBJ2-7; D gene uncertain. This CDR3 comprises 12 residues. Trimming removed 2 bases from V and 6 bases from J, with 8 bases in between. Germline V gene data show CDR1 as SGHTA and CDR2 as FQGNSA.

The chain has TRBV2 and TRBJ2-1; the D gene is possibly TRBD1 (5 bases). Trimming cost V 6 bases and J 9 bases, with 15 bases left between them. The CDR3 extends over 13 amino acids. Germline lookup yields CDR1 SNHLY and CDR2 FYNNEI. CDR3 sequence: CASRESGFFEQFF. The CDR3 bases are TGTGCCAGCAGGGAATCAGGGTTTTTTGAGCAGTTCTTC. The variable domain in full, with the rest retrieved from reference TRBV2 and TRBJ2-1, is EPEVTQTPSHQVTQMGQEVILRCVPISNHLYFYWYRQILGQKVEFLVSFYNNEISEKSEIFDDQFSVERPDGSNFTLKIRSTKLEDSAMYFCASRESGFFEQFFGPGTRLTVL.

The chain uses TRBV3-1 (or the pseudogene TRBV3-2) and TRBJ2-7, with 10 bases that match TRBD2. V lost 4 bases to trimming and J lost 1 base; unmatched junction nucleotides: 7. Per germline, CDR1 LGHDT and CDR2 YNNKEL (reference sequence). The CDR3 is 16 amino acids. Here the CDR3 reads CASSPNLLAGSYEQYF. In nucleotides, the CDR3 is TGTGCCAGCAGCCCGAACCTACTAGCGGGGTCCTACGAGCAGTACTTC.

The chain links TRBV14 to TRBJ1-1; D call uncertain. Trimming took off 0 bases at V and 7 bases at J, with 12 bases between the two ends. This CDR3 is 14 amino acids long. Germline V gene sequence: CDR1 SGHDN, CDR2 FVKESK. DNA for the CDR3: TGTGCCAGCAGCCAAGAACGCGAGGCTATTGAAGCTTTCTTT. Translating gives CASSQEREAIEAFF.